The next 18 T cell receptor beta chains were all read from a single sample in a study of blood T cell repertoires in COVID-19. The table came from immunoSEQ multiplex PCR; TCRdb's copy has only in-frame clones and leaves some out. The data hold about 120,000 clones, with roughly four fifths observed a single time. Sequences were obtained from peripheral blood. The receptors here all came from a man aged 55 to 69 with acute or convalescent COVID-19.

The rearrangement links TRBV27 to TRBJ2-2; 10 bases are shared with TRBD1. Germline CDR1 and CDR2: MNHEY and SMNVEV (reference sequence). The V segment lost 7 bases and the J segment 4 bases; nucleotides outside the gene matches: 9. CDR3 length: 16 amino acids. The DNA for the CDR3 is TGTGCCAGCACCCATCGACAGGGGGCGGTCACCGGGGAGCTGTTTTTT. Its protein product is CASTHRQGAVTGELFF.

The chain has TRBV5-1 and TRBJ1-1, with a tentative D call TRBD1 (6 bases). The CDR3 is 14 residues long. V gave up 2 bases and J gave up 4 bases, with 12 bases separating them. The germline V gene encodes CDR1 SGHRS and CDR2 YFSETQ. This CDR3 is CASSFTGFGTEAFF. The CDR3 DNA reads as TGCGCCAGCAGCTTTACAGGGTTTGGCACTGAAGCTTTCTTT.

This rearrangement joins TRBV28 to TRBJ2-7; D not certain. Germline assignment: CDR1 MDHEN and CDR2 SYDVKM. The CDR3 loop spans 11 amino acids. V lost 6 bases, J lost 4 bases, and 7 bases lay in between. The CDR3 reads CASSRVYEQYF. DNA for the CDR3: TGTGCCAGCAGCCGAGTATACGAGCAGTACTTC.

CDR3 amino acids: CSASMTGLGTEAFF. CDR3 DNA: TGCAGTGCTAGTATGACGGGATTGGGCACTGAAGCTTTCTTT. The chain is built from TRBV20-1 and TRBJ1-1; no clear D. In germline, CDR1 is DFQATT, CDR2 SNEGSKA (reference sequence). With 3 bases removed from V and 4 bases from J, the gap between germline ends came to 15 bases. The CDR3 consists of 14 residues.

The chain couples TRBV3-1 (or the pseudogene TRBV3-2) to TRBJ2-2; 8 nucleotides line up with TRBD2. The J segment lost 5 bases and the V segment lost 2 bases, leaving 10 bases of the junction unmatched. The germline V gene has CDR1 LGHDT and CDR2 YNNKEL (reference sequence). The CDR3 runs 17 residues. The CDR3 region has the DNA TGTGCCAGCAGCCAACGCCGGGTAGCGGGAAGAACCGGGGAGCTGTTTTTT. Amino acids: CASSQRRVAGRTGELFF.

This chain connects TRBV28 to TRBJ1-2; D unclear. The germline V gene encodes CDR1 MDHEN and CDR2 SYDVKM. The CDR3 spans 12 residues. V was cut by 9 bases and J by 1 base, with 9 bases left in between. The CDR3 sequence: CASLDYNYGYTF. Here the CDR3 DNA reads TGTGCCAGTCTAGATTATAACTATGGCTACACCTTC.

The rearrangement uses TRBV28 and TRBJ2-1; 11 bases agree with TRBD2. Germline V gene lookup returns CDR1 MDHEN and CDR2 SYDVKM. The CDR3 runs to 13 residues. CDR3 loop: CAVTSGTYNEQFF. Here the CDR3 DNA reads TGTGCGGTGACTAGCGGGACCTACAATGAGCAGTTCTTC. Drawing the rest from reference TRBV28 and TRBJ2-1, the complete variable domain is DVKVTQSSRYLVKRTGEKVFLECVQDMDHENMFWYRQDPGLGLRLIYFSYDVKMKEKGDIPEGYSVSREKKERFSLILESASTNQTSMYLCAVTSGTYNEQFFGPGTRLTVL.

This chain joins TRBV30 and TRBJ1-1; D is possibly TRBD1 (5 bases). CDR1 is GTSNPN and CDR2 is SVGIG in the germline V gene (reference sequence). V was clipped by 4 bases and J by 0 bases, with 9 bases between them. The CDR3 covers 13 residues. The CDR3 is CAWNPGLNTEAFF. CDR3 DNA sequence: TGTGCCTGGAATCCAGGGCTGAACACTGAAGCTTTCTTT.

The chain couples TRBV6-1 to TRBJ1-5, with TRBD1 matching over 7 bases. The CDR3 contains 16 residues. Germline loops: CDR1 MNHNS, CDR2 SASEGT. V trimming: 4 bases; J trimming: 0 bases; junction bases outside the gene matches: 6. CDR3 in amino acids: CASSGTGLLSNQPQHF. CDR3 DNA sequence: TGTGCCAGCAGTGGGACAGGACTCCTTAGCAATCAGCCCCAGCATTTT.

This rearrangement joins TRBV24-1 to TRBJ1-4, with D hard to call. The CDR3 totals 13 residues. CDR1 is KGHDR and CDR2 is SFDVKD in the germline V gene. Trimming removed 1 base from V and 4 bases from J, with 3 bases in between. The CDR3 protein is CATSDFRNEKLFF. The CDR3 DNA sequence: TGTGCCACCAGTGATTTTCGTAATGAAAAACTGTTTTTT.

The chain uses TRBV7-3 and TRBJ2-3; D perhaps matches TRBD1 (6 bases). Trimming cost V 5 bases and J 2 bases, with 11 bases left between them. The CDR3 is 14 amino acids. Germline assignment: CDR1 SGHTA and CDR2 FQGTGA. The DNA of the CDR3 is TGTGCCAGCAGCCGTACAGGGACCACAGATACGCAGTATTTT. This encodes CASSRTGTTDTQYF.

The chain recombines TRBV9 with TRBJ1-5; the match to TRBD1 covers 7 bases. CDR3 length: 14 amino acids. CDR1 SGDLS and CDR2 YYNGEE come from the germline V gene. V shed 4 bases, J shed 1 base, and the junction held 2 bases outside the gene matches. The CDR3, as DNA: TGTGCCAGCAGCCAGACAGGGAGCAATCAGCCCCAGCATTTT. This gives the protein CASSQTGSNQPQHF.

This clone was seen once. This chain joins TRBV28 and TRBJ2-7; 10 nucleotides match TRBD1. CDR1 and CDR2 (germline): MDHEN, SYDVKM. J was trimmed by 4 bases and V by 6 bases; bases with no gene match: 9. The CDR3 totals 15 residues. CDR3 protein: CASRTPGQGTYEQYF. The CDR3 nucleotides read TGTGCCAGCAGGACCCCGGGACAGGGGACTTACGAGCAGTACTTC.

The chain recombines TRBV3-1 (or the pseudogene TRBV3-2) with TRBJ1-3; D is undetermined. The CDR3 is made up of 15 amino acids. From germline, CDR1 is LGHDT and CDR2 YNNKEL (reference sequence). Between the trimmed V and J ends, which lost 4 bases and 0 bases, there was a span of 10 bases. CDR3 residues: CASSLGRGSGNTIYF. The CDR3 nucleotides read TGTGCCAGCAGCCTTGGACGGGGCTCTGGAAACACCATATATTTT.

The chain employs TRBV5-1 and TRBJ1-4; 10 nucleotides align to TRBD1. The CDR3 totals 14 residues. Germline loops: CDR1 SGHRS, CDR2 YFSETQ. The V and J ends lost 4 bases and 8 bases, in that order; junction bases with no gene match: 5. The CDR3 sequence is CASSTGTGEEKLFF. The DNA of the CDR3 is TGCGCCAGCAGCACCGGGACAGGGGAAGAAAAACTGTTTTTT.

This rearrangement joins TRBV5-1 to TRBJ1-2, with a possible D match to TRBD1 (5 bases). CDR1 and CDR2 (germline): SGHRS, YFSETQ. The CDR3 consists of 15 residues. V was shortened by 3 bases and J by 0 bases, with 12 bases between the two germline ends. CDR3 sequence reads: CASSYPDTANYGYTF. CDR3 nucleotides: TGCGCCAGCAGCTACCCGGACACAGCTAACTATGGCTACACCTTC.

The chain combines TRBV7-2 with TRBJ1-6; no clear D. The V gene's germline CDR1 is SGHTA and CDR2 FQGNSA. The CDR3 covers 13 residues. V was clipped by 2 bases and J by 7 bases, with 6 bases between them. The CDR3 loop is CASSLMENSPLHF. The CDR3, as DNA: TGTGCCAGCAGCTTAATGGAGAATTCACCCCTCCACTTT.

Details on this clone: Different DNA sequences within this sample yield the same CDR3. The chain joins TRBV5-1 to TRBJ2-5, with 8 bases lining up with TRBD2. Germline values: CDR1 SGHRS, CDR2 YFSETQ. Trimming at V came to 3 bases and at J to 4 bases, leaving 2 bases not matched to a gene. The CDR3 is 13 residues long. In DNA, the CDR3 is TGCGCCAGCAGCTCGCTAGCGGGAGAGACCCAGTACTTC. This translates into CASSSLAGETQYF.